The following is a TCR beta chain sequence with its context. Antigen: not known. The libraries of TRB cDNA were constructed through 5' RACE using UMI labels. TCRdb reprocessed the 5' RACE reads and keeps a single row for each CDR3 protein, giving no DNA. This sample contains 150,000 or so distinct CDR3 sequences. Triplicate sorts of roughly 300,000 cells per CD8+ subset. Germline loops: CDR1 SGHTA, CDR2 FQGTGA. This CDR3 is 13 amino acids long. This record belongs to a study of CXCR3-negative and CXCR3-positive naive CD8 T cells. General study points: Researchers report that CXCR3-positive naive cells carry more hydrophobic TRB CDR3s than CXCR3-negative naive cells. CXCR3 expression dropped partially after cryopreservation, and most assays relied on fresh PBMCs.

This clonotype originated in a human donor in good health. Some clones in this sample may be carry-over from other donors' samples. The material sequenced was naive CXCR3+ CD8+ T cells from blood. Subset given: CD45RO-CCR7+CD27+CD95- naive CD8+ T cells expressing CXCR3 (TNR3+). This chain connects TRBV7-3 to TRBJ2-7; TCRdb designates TRBD2, a call that cannot be tested without DNA. The CDR3: CASSAGGVSEQYF.